This T cell receptor (beta chain) was observed in a study of blood T cell repertoires in COVID-19 (dated by TCRdb to between 2020 and 2021). General notes on the study: Samples from collaborators originated in the United States, Italy and Spain and spanned both the acute and convalescent phases of COVID-19. The material from the prospective study consisted of cDNA or gDNA derived from T cells, B-cell-depleted T cells, or PBMCs. HLA class I and class II types, where available, came from metadata supplied by the sample provider rather than from assay-based typing. Deeply sampled blood TCRbeta repertoires from subjects exposed to, actively infected with, or recovered from COVID-19 were included in the dataset. The sample metadata nearly always contained a de-identified subject ID, COVID-19 status, age in years and sex. The repertoires were made available in a free public database intended to serve as a resource for research on the immune response to SARS-CoV-2. The samples were drawn from two sources: the first 160 participants of the ongoing ImmuneRACE study, and 1,200 or so subjects contributed by 6 global collaborators.

TCRbeta CDR3 regions were amplified from genomic DNA by means of the immunoSEQ Assay, a bias-controlled multiplex PCR. Per the source publication's procedure: Within the assay, amplification of reference gene primers was used to estimate how many nucleated cells each sample contained. To quantify the absolute abundance of each unique TCRbeta CDR3 rearrangement, sequence reads were collapsed and filtered. For each sample, productive Simpson clonality was calculated as the square root of Simpson's diversity index over productive rearrangements. The source is immuneACCESS, and TCRdb retained only in-frame sequences with V and J called. Part of the clones is not carried over; for the studies checked, unresolved V genes explain less than half of this, and the remainder is unexplained. The V and J calls and the clone size are those of that table, but D and trimming were determined from the DNA. The sample yields roughly 500,000 clones; 88% were counted once. Around 1.9% of the sample comes from the top ten.

Summary of the overall study and its limitations: The quantity of clinical and demographic metadata differed by source and by participant and was supplied without curation.

Spanning cysteine to phenylalanine, the CDR3 consists of 15 amino acids. The only DNA kept is the CDR3, 45 bases in frame from the first base. V lost 3 bases and J lost 7 bases; the stretch between them is 13 bases long. The CDR1 and CDR2 encoded by the germline V gene (reference sequence) are MNHEY and SMNVEV. With regard to this clone: No cognate antigen has been identified for it. Per-base qualities were not stored, and no clone one base away is much larger.

In the prospective study, participants were roughly 18 to 100 years old, resided in approximately 25 geographic areas of the United States, and were enrolled through a virtual design. To assign participants to cohorts, the prospective study relied on clinical history that participants themselves reported in a screening survey and a study questionnaire. Recovered participants in ImmuneRACE Cohort 3 were defined as having two consecutive negative NP/OP PCR tests, clearance from a healthcare professional, or resolution of symptoms. Mobile phlebotomists in the prospective study collected whole blood, serum and a nasopharyngeal or oropharyngeal swab from every participant. Additional blood draws and questionnaires over a roughly two-month period could optionally be provided by prospective study participants. Before DNA extraction, blood samples from the prospective study were shipped at room temperature or frozen.

The V and J segments used are TRBV27 and TRBJ1-6, with TRBD1 perhaps the D gene, on 5 matching bases. Sequencing was done on a sample of PBMCs or T cells enriched from blood (not recorded which). This receptor was identified in a woman between 40 and 50 years old who had recovered from COVID-19. The DNA sequence is as follows: TGTGCCAGCAGTTTTCGCAGGGAGGTGAATTCACCCCTCCACTTT. Its protein reads: CASSFRREVNSPLHF.